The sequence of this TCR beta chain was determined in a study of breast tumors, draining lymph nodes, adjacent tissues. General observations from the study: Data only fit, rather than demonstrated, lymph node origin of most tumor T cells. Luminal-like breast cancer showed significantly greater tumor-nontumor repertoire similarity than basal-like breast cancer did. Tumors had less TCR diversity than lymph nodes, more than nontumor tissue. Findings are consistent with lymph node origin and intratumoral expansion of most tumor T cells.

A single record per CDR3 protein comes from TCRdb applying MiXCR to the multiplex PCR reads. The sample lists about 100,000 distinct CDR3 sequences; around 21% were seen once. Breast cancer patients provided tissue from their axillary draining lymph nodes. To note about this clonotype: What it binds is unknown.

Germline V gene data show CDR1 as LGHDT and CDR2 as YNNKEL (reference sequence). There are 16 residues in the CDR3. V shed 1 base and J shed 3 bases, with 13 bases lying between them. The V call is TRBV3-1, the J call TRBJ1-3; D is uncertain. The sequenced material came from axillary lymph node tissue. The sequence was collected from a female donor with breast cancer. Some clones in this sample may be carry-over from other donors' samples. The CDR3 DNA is TGTGCCAGCAGCCAAGGCCGAGGATCCAGTGGAAACACCATATATTTT. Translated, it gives CASSQGRGSSGNTIYF.